Below, 14 T cell receptor beta chains from the same sample are listed, as sequenced in a study of shared clonotypes between healthy human individuals. Repertoires were generated with immunoSEQ multiplex PCR, while TCRdb's copy carries only in-frame clones and drops some. The sample holds 470,000 or so clones; 65% to 85% are singletons and the top ten take about 13%. The source material was PBMCs. The receptors shown here come from a woman aged 40 to 50 in good health. Some clones in this sample may be carry-over from other donors' samples.

The sample holds one count of this clone. The V call is TRBV2, the J call TRBJ2-7; D ambiguous. CDR1 SNHLY and CDR2 FYNNEI come from the germline V gene. The CDR3 consists of 17 residues. V was clipped by 4 bases and J by 0 bases, with 19 bases between them. CDR3 in amino acids: CASSGSLPRFTSYEQYF. Written as DNA, the CDR3 is TGTGCCAGCAGTGGATCGTTGCCCCGCTTTACCTCCTACGAGCAGTACTTC.

The chain carries TRBV7-9 and TRBJ1-1, with D hard to call. The V end was cut by 3 bases, the J end by 6 bases, with 8 bases between. This CDR3 has 12 amino acids. Germline-derived CDR1 and CDR2 are SEHNR and FQNEAQ (reference sequence). DNA of the CDR3: TGTGCCAGCAGCTTCGGCAGCCCTGAAGCTTTCTTT. Encoded protein: CASSFGSPEAFF.

This clone was observed a few times. A single base separates this from a much larger clone, so it may be a read error. This same CDR3 is encoded by further DNA sequences in the sample. J is TRBJ2-2 and V is TRBV15, with D uncertain. CDR1 is LNHNV and CDR2 is YYDKDF in the germline V gene (reference sequence). The V end was cut by 3 bases, the J end by 2 bases, with 13 bases between. The CDR3 sequence is 16 residues long. The DNA for the CDR3 is TGTGCCACCAGCAGGGGCACCACCGAAAACACCGGGGAGCTGTTTTTT. Its protein is CATSRGTTENTGELFF.

This clone has just one count. The genes are TRBV29-1 and TRBJ2-1; 7 bases fit TRBD2. V shed 1 base, J shed 7 bases, and the junction held 1 base outside the gene matches. Looked up from germline, CDR1 is SQVTM and CDR2 is ANQGSEA. The CDR3 length is 12 residues. The CDR3 loop reads CSVEGGGNEQFF. Written as DNA, the CDR3 is TGCAGCGTTGAAGGGGGGGGAAATGAGCAGTTCTTC.

The CDR3 sequence is CASSRQLAGGTDTQYF. CDR3 in DNA: TGTGCCAGCAGTCGCCAACTAGCGGGAGGGACAGATACGCAGTATTTT. The chain carries TRBV6-6 and TRBJ2-3; 13 bases fit TRBD2. The CDR3 has 16 residues. V dropped 5 bases and J dropped 3; count of bases not matched to a gene: 5. Germline CDR1 MNHNY, CDR2 SVGAGI (reference sequence).

The V call is TRBV10-2, the J call TRBJ2-7, with a weak D call TRBD1 (5 bases). From germline, CDR1 is WSHSY and CDR2 SAAADI. This CDR3 spans 13 amino acids. The ends were cut back, 3 bases at V and 3 bases at J, with 9 bases in the middle. The CDR3 DNA is TGCGCCAGCAGTGAAGGCGGACACTACGAGCAGTACTTC. This codes for CASSEGGHYEQYF.

J is TRBJ1-3 and V is TRBV6-5; TRBD1 might be the D (5 bases). V lost 8 bases, J lost 4 bases, and 9 bases lay in between. Germline CDR1 is MNHEY and CDR2 is SVGAGI. The CDR3 has 12 residues. The CDR3 loop reads CASSWGGNTIYF. DNA of the CDR3: TGTGCCAGCTCCTGGGGGGGAAACACCATATATTTT.

The rearrangement uses TRBV29-1 and TRBJ2-2; no clear D. The CDR3 contains 12 residues. Trimming took 7 bases from V and 1 from J, leaving 7 bases between them. Germline V gives CDR1 SQVTM, CDR2 ANQGSEA. The CDR3 region is CSGSENTGELFF. In nucleotides, the CDR3 is TGCAGCGGAAGTGAGAACACCGGGGAGCTGTTTTTT.

The genes are TRBV19 and TRBJ2-2; 8 nucleotides line up with TRBD2. Per the germline V gene, CDR1 is LNHDA and CDR2 is SQIVND (reference sequence). The CDR3 covers 18 residues. Losses at the gene ends were 4 bases for V and 0 bases for J; bases not matched to a gene: 10. CDR3 nucleotides: TGTGCCAGTAGTACCCGGGGGACTAGTCCCGCGAACACCGGGGAGCTGTTTTTT. Its protein is CASSTRGTSPANTGELFF.

The CDR3 nucleotides are TGTGCCTGGAGTGTATCGGACCGAAAACTGTTTTTT. This sequence encodes CAWSVSDRKLFF. The rearrangement links TRBV30 to TRBJ1-4; D gene unclear. The CDR3 runs to 12 residues. Germline lookup yields CDR1 GTSNPN and CDR2 SVGIG (reference sequence). V gave up 0 bases and J gave up 10 bases, with 9 bases separating them.

The chain has TRBV5-1 and TRBJ2-5, with D perhaps being TRBD1 or TRBD2 (5 bases each). Trimming took off 5 bases at V and 7 bases at J, with 18 bases between the two ends. Germline assignment: CDR1 SGHRS and CDR2 YFSETQ. The CDR3 runs to 14 residues. CDR3 sequence (DNA): TGCGCCAGCAGGATGGGACCGTACAAAGGGACCCAGTACTTC. Protein sequence: CASRMGPYKGTQYF.

This clone turned up a few times. This chain connects TRBV18 to TRBJ2-1; the match to TRBD2 covers 7 bases. The CDR3 spans 13 residues. V was pared by 6 bases and J by 4 bases, with 3 bases of the junction left unmatched. Germline V gene data show CDR1 as KGHSH and CDR2 as LQKENI. CDR3 nucleotides: TGTGCCAGCTCGAGCGGGGAATACAATGAGCAGTTCTTC. Amino acids: CASSSGEYNEQFF.

J is TRBJ2-3 and V is TRBV19, with D tentatively TRBD2 (6 bases). The V end was cut by 1 base, the J end by 3 bases, with 14 bases between. The CDR3 sequence is 16 residues long. Per the germline V gene, CDR1 is LNHDA and CDR2 is SQIVND (reference sequence). This chain's CDR3 is CASSIGGVGSTDTQYF. CDR3 nucleotide sequence: TGTGCCAGTAGTATAGGAGGGGTCGGGAGTACAGATACGCAGTATTTT.

The gene calls are TRBV7-2 and TRBJ2-2; TRBD2 aligns across 14 bases. J was trimmed by 5 bases and V by 4 bases; bases with no gene match: 3. Germline assignment: CDR1 SGHTA and CDR2 FQGNSA. The CDR3 runs to 16 residues. In DNA form, the CDR3 reads TGTGCCAGCAGCTCGACTAGCGGGAGGGGTACCGGGGAGCTGTTTTTT. Amino acid sequence: CASSSTSGRGTGELFF.